Listed below are T cell receptor beta chains from one sample, sequenced in a study of cytomegalovirus exposure and HLA in healthy donors. Data came from immunoSEQ multiplex PCR; TCRdb stores just in-frame clones and leaves some out. Counted here are over 90,000 clones, approximately 72% occurring once; the ten biggest clones make up roughly 3.5%. Sequenced: PBMCs. Source of these receptors: a woman aged 45-65 years in good health and CMV-seronegative. The CDR3 runs from the conserved cysteine through the conserved F or W. D genes are given only for firm matches. Expanded clones get a size class; other rows say once, few or many, or leave the size out.

V gene,J gene,clone size,D gene,CDR3 protein,CDR3 DNA
TRBV19,TRBJ2-7,.,TRBD2,CASSKLAGETYEQYF,TGTGCCAGTAGTAAATTAGCGGGAGAGACCTACGAGCAGTACTTC
TRBV6-5,TRBJ2-3,.,TRBD2,CASSYSERGYTQYF,TGTGCCAGCAGTTATAGCGAGCGGGGGTATACGCAGTATTTT
TRBV4-3,TRBJ2-2,.,TRBD2,CASSRSGAGGPSTGELFF,TGCGCCAGCAGCCGAAGCGGGGCGGGAGGGCCGTCCACCGGGGAGCTGTTTTTT
TRBV11-3,TRBJ2-2,.,TRBD2,CASSPWGLAGDTGELFF,TGTGCCAGCAGCCCATGGGGGCTAGCGGGAGACACCGGGGAGCTGTTTTTT
TRBV19,TRBJ2-2,once,.,CASSETVLGELFF,TGTGCCAGTAGTGAGACAGTTTTGGGGGAGCTGTTTTTT
TRBV11-2,TRBJ2-1,.,.,CASSLAVESYNEQFF,TGTGCCAGCAGCTTAGCCGTCGAGTCCTACAATGAGCAGTTCTTC
TRBV21-1,TRBJ2-7,.,.,CASSKVTGPSYEQYF,TGTGCCAGCAGCAAGGTCACAGGGCCTTCCTACGAGCAGTACTTC
TRBV4-3,TRBJ1-2,.,TRBD1,CASSQETGRSGYTF,TGCGCCAGCAGCCAAGAGACAGGGCGTAGTGGCTACACCTTC
TRBV4-3,TRBJ2-1,.,TRBD2,CASSQGSGEYNEQFF,TGCGCCAGCAGCCAAGGTAGCGGGGAATACAATGAGCAGTTCTTC
TRBV7-2,TRBJ2-5,.,TRBD1,CASSLGQGVDVVETQYF,TGTGCCAGCAGCTTGGGACAGGGTGTAGACGTGGTAGAGACCCAGTACTTC
TRBV28,TRBJ1-5,few,TRBD1,CASSSPGQGAGQPQHF,TGTGCCAGCAGTTCGCCGGGACAGGGGGCTGGTCAGCCCCAGCATTTT
TRBV4-2,TRBJ2-5,few,.,CASSQDLGLPEETQYF,TGTGCCAGCAGCCAAGATCTGGGCCTCCCGGAAGAGACCCAGTACTTC
TRBV2,TRBJ2-7,.,.,CASGGSHQRGYEQYF,TGTGCCAGCGGGGGCTCTCATCAGCGAGGCTACGAGCAGTACTTC
TRBV28,TRBJ1-2,.,.,CASSLEGVVGYTF,TGTGCCAGCAGTTTAGAGGGCGTGGTTGGCTACACCTTC
TRBV5-1,TRBJ2-1,few,TRBD1,CASSLAGTEGYNEQFF,TGCGCCAGCAGCTTGGCCGGGACAGAAGGGTACAATGAGCAGTTCTTC
TRBV6-1,TRBJ2-2,.,TRBD1,CASTGTGTGELFF,TGTGCCAGCACCGGGACAGGGACCGGGGAGCTGTTTTTT
TRBV7-2,TRBJ2-1,few,.,CASSLNPSSYNEQFF,TGTGCCAGCAGCTTAAACCCGAGCTCCTACAATGAGCAGTTCTTC
TRBV5-5,TRBJ1-2,.,TRBD1,CASSSTGRLDYGYTF,TGTGCCAGCAGCTCGACAGGGAGGTTGGACTATGGCTACACCTTC
TRBV5-6,TRBJ1-1,few,.,CASSLVAVRNTEAFF,TGTGCCAGCAGCTTGGTCGCGGTCCGGAACACTGAAGCTTTCTTT
TRBV6-5,TRBJ2-7,.,.,CASVPQGSPSYEQYF,TGTGCCAGCGTCCCGCAGGGGTCCCCCTCCTACGAGCAGTACTTC
TRBV14,TRBJ2-2,.,.,CASSQDSDSIPGELFF,TGTGCCAGCAGCCAAGATAGTGACTCGATCCCCGGGGAGCTGTTTTTT
TRBV6-5,TRBJ1-1,.,TRBD1,CASSHGQGQAFF,TGTGCCAGCAGCCACGGACAGGGCCAAGCTTTCTTT
TRBV29-1,TRBJ2-1,.,.,CSVYLVETRLEQFF,TGCAGCGTTTACCTCGTCGAGACTAGGTTGGAGCAGTTCTTC
TRBV2,TRBJ2-2,.,TRBD2,CASSARTSGRSGELFF,TGTGCCAGCAGTGCACGGACTAGCGGGAGATCCGGGGAGCTGTTTTTT
TRBV6-1,TRBJ1-1,.,TRBD1,CASSEAPVTGFSGAFF,TGTGCCAGCAGTGAAGCCCCGGTGACAGGGTTCTCTGGAGCTTTCTTT
TRBV7-2,TRBJ1-1,.,.,CASSRAGTGLSAFF,TGTGCCAGCAGCAGAGCCGGAACAGGGCTTTCGGCTTTCTTT
TRBV5-4,TRBJ2-3,.,.,CASPPVGGVTDTQYF,TGTGCCAGCCCCCCAGTGGGGGGAGTCACAGATACGCAGTATTTT
TRBV28,TRBJ1-2,.,TRBD1,CASSLLRGRDRDHYGYTF,TGTGCCAGCAGTTTGTTGAGGGGCAGGGACAGGGACCACTATGGCTACACCTTC
TRBV6-1,TRBJ2-7,.,.,CASRASSGGEQYF,TGTGCCAGCAGGGCTAGCAGCGGAGGCGAGCAGTACTTC
TRBV5-1,TRBJ1-4,.,TRBD1,CASSRQGGEKLFF,TGCGCCAGCAGCCGACAGGGTGGTGAAAAACTGTTTTTT
TRBV19,TRBJ1-1,.,.,CASSIAGWNTEAFF,TGTGCCAGTAGTATTGCAGGCTGGAACACTGAAGCTTTCTTT
TRBV25-1,TRBJ2-5,.,.,CASSGPGETQYF,TGTGCCAGCAGTGGTCCGGGAGAGACCCAGTACTTC
TRBV6-5,TRBJ1-1,.,.,CASSYRGNTEAFF,TGTGCCAGCAGTTATCGGGGGAACACTGAAGCTTTCTTT
TRBV5-8,TRBJ2-3,.,TRBD2,CASSLWGTSGLSDTQYF,TGTGCCAGCAGCTTGTGGGGGACTAGCGGGCTTTCTGATACGCAGTATTTT
TRBV5-1,TRBJ2-3,.,.,CASSPRAKADTQYF,TGCGCCAGCAGCCCCAGGGCGAAGGCCGATACGCAGTATTTT
TRBV20-1,TRBJ1-2,.,.,CSARDSYGYTF,TGCAGTGCTAGAGACAGCTATGGCTACACCTTC
TRBV5-1,TRBJ2-7,once,TRBD1,CASSLAGTGGYEQYF,TGCGCCAGCAGCTTGGCCGGGACAGGGGGCTACGAGCAGTACTTC
TRBV27,TRBJ2-7,.,.,CASSLGQYYEQYF,TGTGCCAGCAGTTTAGGACAGTACTACGAGCAGTACTTC
TRBV27,TRBJ2-7,.,.,CASSLSPGTQYEQYF,TGTGCCAGCAGTTTATCGCCGGGAACCCAATACGAGCAGTACTTC
TRBV5-4,TRBJ2-5,.,TRBD2,CASSSRGGEETQYF,TGTGCCAGCAGCTCCCGCGGGGGGGAAGAGACCCAGTACTTC
TRBV2,TRBJ1-5,.,.,CASSEPPYSGLNQPQHF,TGTGCCAGCAGTGAACCTCCTTATTCAGGACTCAATCAGCCCCAGCATTTT
TRBV4-3,TRBJ1-1,few,TRBD1,CASSPGTAILNTEAFF,TGCGCCAGCAGCCCTGGGACAGCCATATTGAACACTGAAGCTTTCTTT